This T cell receptor (beta chain) was recovered during a study of T-cell reconstitution after alpha-beta-depleted transplantation in children. Points from the study as a whole: Alpha-beta T cells about two months after transplant reportedly derived from several hundred expanded graft clones. T-cell numbers and diversity, one year after transplant, stemmed largely from T cells that were newly produced. It was surviving recipient T cells and thymic progenitors that gave some patients high TCRbeta diversity at day 60.

This CDR3 contains 14 residues. Germline V lookup: CDR1 MGHDK, CDR2 SYGVNS. Trimming left V 4 bases short and J 6 bases short, with 12 bases between. Researchers prepared the TCRbeta library using unique molecular identifiers, the study reports. TCRdb re-called the PCR reads through MiXCR, storing one row per CDR3 protein. The repertoire consists of 300,000 to 400,000 distinct CDR3 sequences, with 20% to 30% occurring once and the leading ten covering roughly 11%. As regards this clonotype: The antigen is not known.

This chain uses TRBV25-1 with TRBJ2-2; D gene uncertain. The source material was PBMCs, mostly from graft donor cells, sampled 180 days after TCRalphabeta/CD19-depleted stem cell transplant. This clonotype originated in a male patient between 10 and 17 years old who had a stem cell transplant for acute lymphoblastic leukemia, so the T cells may come from the graft donor. CDR3 region: CASSAYYRAGELFF. The DNA of the CDR3 is TGTGCCAGCAGTGCCTACTATAGAGCCGGGGAGCTGTTTTTT.